The TCR beta chain described here comes from a study of blood T cell repertoires in COVID-19. Looking at the study overall: Acute-phase and convalescent COVID-19 samples originated in the United States, Italy and Spain.

The CDR3 sequence is 15 residues long. From germline, CDR1 is KGHSH and CDR2 LQKENI. V gave up 3 bases and J gave up 1 base, with 13 bases separating them. Libraries were prepared by immunoSEQ multiplex PCR; TCRdb keeps only in-frame clonotypes and omits some of them. The sample records about 150,000 clones, about 90% being singletons. The chain has TRBV18 and TRBJ2-7; D may be TRBD2 (7 bases). This sequence was found in a man aged 45-65 years with acute or convalescent COVID-19. Sequenced: peripheral blood. The CDR3 DNA follows: TGTGCCAGCTCACCCTGGGAGGGGGGTTCCTACGAGCAGTACTTC. Encoded protein: CASSPWEGGSYEQYF.